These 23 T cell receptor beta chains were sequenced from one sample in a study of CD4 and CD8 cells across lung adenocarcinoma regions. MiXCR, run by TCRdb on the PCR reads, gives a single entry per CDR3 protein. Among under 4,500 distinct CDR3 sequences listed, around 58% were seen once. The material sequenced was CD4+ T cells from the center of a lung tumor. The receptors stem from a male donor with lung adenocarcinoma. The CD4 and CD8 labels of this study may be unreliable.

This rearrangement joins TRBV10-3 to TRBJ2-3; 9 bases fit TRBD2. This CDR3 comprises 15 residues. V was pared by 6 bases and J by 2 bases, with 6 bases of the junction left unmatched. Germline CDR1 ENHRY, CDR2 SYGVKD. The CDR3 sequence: CAIRAGGRATDTQYF. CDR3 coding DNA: TGTGCCATCAGGGCTGGCGGGAGGGCCACAGATACGCAGTATTTT.

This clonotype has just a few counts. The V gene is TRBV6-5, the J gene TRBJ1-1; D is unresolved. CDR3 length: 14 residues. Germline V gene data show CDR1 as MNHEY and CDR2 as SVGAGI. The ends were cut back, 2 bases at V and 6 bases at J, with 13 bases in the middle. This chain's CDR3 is CASSYARHGAEAFF. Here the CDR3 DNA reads TGTGCCAGCAGTTACGCGAGACATGGCGCTGAAGCTTTCTTT.

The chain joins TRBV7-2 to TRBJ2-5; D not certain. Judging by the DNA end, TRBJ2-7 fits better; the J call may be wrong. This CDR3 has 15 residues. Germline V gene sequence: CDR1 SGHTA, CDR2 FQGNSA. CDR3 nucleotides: TGTGCCAGCAGCTTAGGCACAGTTCTAGCCTACGAGCAGTACTTC. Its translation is CASSLGTVLAYEQYF.

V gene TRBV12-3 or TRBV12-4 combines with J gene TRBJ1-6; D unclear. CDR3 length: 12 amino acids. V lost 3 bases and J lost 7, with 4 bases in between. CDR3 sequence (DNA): TGTGCCAGCAGTTTCGTAAATTCACCCCTCCACTTT. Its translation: CASSFVNSPLHF.

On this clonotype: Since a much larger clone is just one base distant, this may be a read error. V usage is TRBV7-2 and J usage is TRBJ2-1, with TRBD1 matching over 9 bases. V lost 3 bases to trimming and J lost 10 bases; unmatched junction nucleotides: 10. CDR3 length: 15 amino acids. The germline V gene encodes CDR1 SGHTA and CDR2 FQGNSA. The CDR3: CASSLSGTGPAEQFF. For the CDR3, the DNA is TGTGCCAGCAGCTTGTCCGGGACAGGGCCGGCCGAGCAGTTCTTC.

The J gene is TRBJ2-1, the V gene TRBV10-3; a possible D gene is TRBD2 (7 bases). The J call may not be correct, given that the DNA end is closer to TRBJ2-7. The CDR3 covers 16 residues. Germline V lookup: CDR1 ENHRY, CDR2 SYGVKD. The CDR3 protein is CAIRGWGGRDPETQYF. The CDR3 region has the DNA TGTGCCATCAGGGGATGGGGGGGGCGGGACCCAGAGACGCAGTACTTC.

CDR3 in amino acids: CAWLPSGNTIYF. The CDR3 DNA sequence: TGTGCCTGGCTTCCCTCTGGAAACACCATATATTTT. The J gene is TRBJ1-3, the V gene TRBV30; D is undetermined. V was cut by 5 bases and J by 0 bases, with 5 bases left in between. Germline assignment: CDR1 GTSNPN and CDR2 SVGIG (reference sequence). This CDR3 region has 12 residues.

The CDR3 bases are TGTGCCAGCAGTTATGGCCCGGGACAGAGTATGAGGCAGTTCTTC. Translated: CASSYGPGQSMRQFF. The chain is built from TRBV6-5 and TRBJ2-5, with 7 nucleotides matching TRBD1. Gene TRBJ2-1 matches the end of the DNA better, so the J call may be wrong. Per germline, CDR1 MNHEY and CDR2 SVGAGI. CDR3 length equals 15 residues.

The CDR3 loop reads CASSITGTHFSYEQYF. CDR3 DNA sequence: TGTGCCAGCAGTATTACCGGGACCCACTTCTCCTACGAGCAGTACTTC. The chain has TRBV6-1 and TRBJ2-7, with D possibly called TRBD1 or TRBD2 (5 bases each). Trimming removed 5 bases from V and 0 bases from J, with 17 bases in between. The CDR3 extends over 16 amino acids. The germline CDR1 and CDR2 sequences are MNHNS and SASEGT.

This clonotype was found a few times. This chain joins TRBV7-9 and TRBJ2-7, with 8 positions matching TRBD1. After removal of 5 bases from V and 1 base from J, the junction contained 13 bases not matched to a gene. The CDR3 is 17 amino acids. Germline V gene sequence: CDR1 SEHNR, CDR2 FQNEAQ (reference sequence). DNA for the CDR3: TGTGCCAGCAGCCGAGGGCAGGGGGCACGTGGATCCTACGAGCAGTACTTC. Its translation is CASSRGQGARGSYEQYF. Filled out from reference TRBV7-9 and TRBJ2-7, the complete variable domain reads DTGVSQNPRHKITKRGQNVTFRCDPISEHNRLYWYRQTLGQGPEFLTYFQNEAQLEKSRLLSDRFSAERPKGSFSTLEIQRTEQGDSAMYLCASSRGQGARGSYEQYFGPGTRLTVT.

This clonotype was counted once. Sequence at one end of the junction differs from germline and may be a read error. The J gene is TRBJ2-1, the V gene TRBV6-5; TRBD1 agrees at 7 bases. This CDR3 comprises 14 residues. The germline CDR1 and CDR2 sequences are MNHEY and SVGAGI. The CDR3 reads CASSYRDRVEELFF. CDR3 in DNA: TGTGCCAGCAGTTACCGTGACAGGGTCGAGGAGCTGTTTTTC.

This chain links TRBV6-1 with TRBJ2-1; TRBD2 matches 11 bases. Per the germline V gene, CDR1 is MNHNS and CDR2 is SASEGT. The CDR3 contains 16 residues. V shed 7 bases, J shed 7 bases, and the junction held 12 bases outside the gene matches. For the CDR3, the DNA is TGTGCCAGCACTAAAGGGGCTAGCGGGAGGAAAAATGAGCAGTTCTTC. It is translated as CASTKGASGRKNEQFF.

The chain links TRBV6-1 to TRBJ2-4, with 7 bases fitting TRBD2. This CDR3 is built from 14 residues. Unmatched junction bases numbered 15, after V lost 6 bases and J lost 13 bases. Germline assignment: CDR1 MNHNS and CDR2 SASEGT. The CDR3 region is CASRGGWGKNMQYF. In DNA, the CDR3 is TGTGCCAGCAGGGGGGGGTGGGGGAAAAATATGCAGTACTTC.

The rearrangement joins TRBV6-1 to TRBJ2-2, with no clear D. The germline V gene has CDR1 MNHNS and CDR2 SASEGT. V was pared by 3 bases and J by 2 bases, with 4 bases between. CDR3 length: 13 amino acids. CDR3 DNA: TGTGCCAGCAGTGATGTAAACACCGGGGAGCTGTTTTTT. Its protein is CASSDVNTGELFF.

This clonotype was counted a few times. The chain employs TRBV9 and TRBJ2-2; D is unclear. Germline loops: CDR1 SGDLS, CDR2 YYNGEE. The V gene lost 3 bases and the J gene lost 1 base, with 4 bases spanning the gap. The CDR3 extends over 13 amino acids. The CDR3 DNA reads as TGTGCCAGCAGCGAGTGGAACACCGGGGAGCTGTTTTTT. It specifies CASSEWNTGELFF.

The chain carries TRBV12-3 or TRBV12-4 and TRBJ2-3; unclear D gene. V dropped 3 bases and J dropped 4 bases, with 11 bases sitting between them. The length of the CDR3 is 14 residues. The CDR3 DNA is TGTGCCAGCAGTTTTACCGGAGCCCCAGATACGCAGTATTTT. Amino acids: CASSFTGAPDTQYF.

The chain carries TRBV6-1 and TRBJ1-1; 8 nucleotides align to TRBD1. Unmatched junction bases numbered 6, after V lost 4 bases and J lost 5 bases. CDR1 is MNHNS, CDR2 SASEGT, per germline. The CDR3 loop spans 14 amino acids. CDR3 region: CASSVGTGLTEAFF. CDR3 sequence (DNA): TGTGCCAGCAGTGTTGGGACAGGCCTAACTGAAGCTTTCTTT.

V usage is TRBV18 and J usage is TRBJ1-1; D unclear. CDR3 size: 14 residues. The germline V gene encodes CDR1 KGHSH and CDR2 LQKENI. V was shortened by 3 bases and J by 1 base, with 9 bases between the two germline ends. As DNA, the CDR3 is TGTGCCAGCTCACCTAAGCTACAGAACACTGAAGCTTTCTTT. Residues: CASSPKLQNTEAFF. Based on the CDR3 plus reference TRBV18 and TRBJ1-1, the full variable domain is NAGVMQNPRHLVRRRGQEARLRCSPMKGHSHVYWYRQLPEEGLKFMVYLQKENIIDESGMPKERFSAEFPKEGPSILRIQQVVRGDSAAYFCASSPKLQNTEAFFGQGTRLTVV.

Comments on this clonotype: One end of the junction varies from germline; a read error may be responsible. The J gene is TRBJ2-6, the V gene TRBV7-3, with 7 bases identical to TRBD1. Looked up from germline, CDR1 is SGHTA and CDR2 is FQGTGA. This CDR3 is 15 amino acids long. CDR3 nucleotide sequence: TGTGCCAGCAGCACTGGGGAAGGGGGCATGGGTGAGCTGTTCTTC. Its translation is CASSTGEGGMGELFF. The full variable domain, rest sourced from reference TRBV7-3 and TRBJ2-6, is GAGVSQTPSNKVTEKGKYVELRCDPISGHTALYWYRQSLGQGPEFLIYFQGTGAADDSGLPNDRFFAVRPEGSVSTLKIQRTERGDSAVYLCASSTGEGGMGELFFGAGSRLTVL.

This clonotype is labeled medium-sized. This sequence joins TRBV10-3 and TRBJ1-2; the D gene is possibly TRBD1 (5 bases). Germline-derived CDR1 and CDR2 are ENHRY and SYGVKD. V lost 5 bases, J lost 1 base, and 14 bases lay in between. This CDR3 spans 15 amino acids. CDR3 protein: CAISSGRDLNYGYTF. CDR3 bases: TGTGCCATCAGTTCTGGCCGGGACCTTAACTATGGCTACACCTTC.

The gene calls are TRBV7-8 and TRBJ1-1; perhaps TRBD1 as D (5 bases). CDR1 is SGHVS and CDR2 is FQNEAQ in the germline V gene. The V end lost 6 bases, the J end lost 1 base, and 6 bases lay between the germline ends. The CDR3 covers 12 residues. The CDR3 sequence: CASRTGNTEAFF. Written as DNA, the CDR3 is TGTGCCAGCAGAACAGGGAACACTGAAGCTTTCTTT.

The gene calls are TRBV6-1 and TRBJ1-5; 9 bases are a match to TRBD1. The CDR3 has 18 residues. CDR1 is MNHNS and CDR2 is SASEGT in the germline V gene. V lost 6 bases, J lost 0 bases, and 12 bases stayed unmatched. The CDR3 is CASSPRDRVPNSNQPQHF. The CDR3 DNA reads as TGTGCCAGCAGCCCCCGGGACAGGGTACCTAATAGCAATCAGCCCCAGCATTTT.

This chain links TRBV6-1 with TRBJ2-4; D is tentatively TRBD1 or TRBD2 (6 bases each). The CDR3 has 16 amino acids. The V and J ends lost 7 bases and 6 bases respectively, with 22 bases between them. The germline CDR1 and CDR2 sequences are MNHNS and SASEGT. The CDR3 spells CASTSDWGGRGNIQYF. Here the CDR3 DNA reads TGTGCCAGCACCTCGGACTGGGGAGGCAGGGGAAACATTCAGTACTTC.